This T cell receptor beta chain was sequenced for a study of T cell responses to AZD1222 COVID-19 vaccine. Using immunoSEQ multiplex PCR, the repertoire was profiled, and TCRdb retains in-frame clones only, with some absent. The data show 150,000 to 160,000 clones, 80% to 90% seen once. Findings of the study overall: Without day 14 samples, only post-peak T cell repertoires were studied.

About this clone itself: Its antigen remains unknown.

Germline V lookup: CDR1 SGHVS, CDR2 FNYEAQ. Trimming cost V 1 base and J 4 bases, with 19 bases left between them. The CDR3 loop spans 17 amino acids. The chain carries TRBV7-6 and TRBJ1-1; D is possibly TRBD1 (5 bases). This specimen consisted of peripheral blood, obtained on day 0 of MenACWY control vaccination. This TCR derives from an adult in good health. The chain's CDR3 is CASSLVALGALGTEAFF. CDR3 coding DNA: TGTGCCAGCAGCTTAGTCGCACTAGGGGCCCTCGGCACTGAAGCTTTCTTT.